Here is one TCR beta chain with its context. This record belongs to a study of T cell changes during pregnancy in multiple sclerosis. There are 15 residues in the CDR3. Germline values: CDR1 MNHEY, CDR2 SVGAGI. Trimming took 10 bases from V and 6 from J; bases not matched to a gene: 12. Assay used: immunoSEQ multiplex PCR; TCRdb lists only in-frame clones, some missing. The data show 75,000 to 95,000 clones, with approximately 93% seen just once and roughly 2.5% held by the top ten. The V call is TRBV6-5, the J call TRBJ1-4, with 9 bases identical to TRBD1. The receptor comes from a female donor with multiple sclerosis, enrolled in a pregnancy study. The specimen was peripheral blood, collected in the second trimester of pregnancy. The CDR3 DNA reads as TGTGCCACTTCAGGAACAGGGGGCTCTTATGAAAAACTGTTTTTT. Amino acids: CATSGTGGSYEKLFF.